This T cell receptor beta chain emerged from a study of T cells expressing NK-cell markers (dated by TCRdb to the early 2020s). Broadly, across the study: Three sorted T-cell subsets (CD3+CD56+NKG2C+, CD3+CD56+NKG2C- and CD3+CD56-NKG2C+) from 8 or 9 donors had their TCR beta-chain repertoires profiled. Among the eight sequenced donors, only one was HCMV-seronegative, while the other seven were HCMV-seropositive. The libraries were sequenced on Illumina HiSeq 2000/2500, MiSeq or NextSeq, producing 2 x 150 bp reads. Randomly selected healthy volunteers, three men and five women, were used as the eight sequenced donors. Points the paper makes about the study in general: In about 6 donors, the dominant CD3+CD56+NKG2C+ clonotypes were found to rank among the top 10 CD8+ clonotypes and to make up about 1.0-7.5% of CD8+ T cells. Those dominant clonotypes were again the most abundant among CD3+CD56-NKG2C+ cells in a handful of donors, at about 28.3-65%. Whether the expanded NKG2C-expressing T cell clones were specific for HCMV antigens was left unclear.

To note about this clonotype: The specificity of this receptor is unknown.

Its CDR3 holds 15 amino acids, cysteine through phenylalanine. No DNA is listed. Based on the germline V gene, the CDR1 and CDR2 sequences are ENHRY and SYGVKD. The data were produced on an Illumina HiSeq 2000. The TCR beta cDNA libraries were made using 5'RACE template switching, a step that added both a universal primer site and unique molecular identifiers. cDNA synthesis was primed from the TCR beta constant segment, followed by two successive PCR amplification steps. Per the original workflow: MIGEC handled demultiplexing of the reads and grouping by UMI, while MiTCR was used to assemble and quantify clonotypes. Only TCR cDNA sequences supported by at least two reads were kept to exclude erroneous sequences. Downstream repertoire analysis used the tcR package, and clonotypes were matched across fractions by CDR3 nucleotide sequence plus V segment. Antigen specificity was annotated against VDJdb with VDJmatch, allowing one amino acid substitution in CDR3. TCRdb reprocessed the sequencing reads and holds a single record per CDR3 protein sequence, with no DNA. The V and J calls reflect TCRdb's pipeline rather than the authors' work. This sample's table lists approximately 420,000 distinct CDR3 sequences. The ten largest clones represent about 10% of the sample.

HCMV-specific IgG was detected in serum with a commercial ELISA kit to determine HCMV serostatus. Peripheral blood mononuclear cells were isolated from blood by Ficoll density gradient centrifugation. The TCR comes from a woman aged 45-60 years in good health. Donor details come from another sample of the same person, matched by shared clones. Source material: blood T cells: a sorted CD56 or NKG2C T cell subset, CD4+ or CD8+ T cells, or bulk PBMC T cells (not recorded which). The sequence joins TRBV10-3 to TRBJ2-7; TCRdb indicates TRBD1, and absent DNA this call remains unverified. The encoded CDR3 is CAISEFPPGGYEQYF.